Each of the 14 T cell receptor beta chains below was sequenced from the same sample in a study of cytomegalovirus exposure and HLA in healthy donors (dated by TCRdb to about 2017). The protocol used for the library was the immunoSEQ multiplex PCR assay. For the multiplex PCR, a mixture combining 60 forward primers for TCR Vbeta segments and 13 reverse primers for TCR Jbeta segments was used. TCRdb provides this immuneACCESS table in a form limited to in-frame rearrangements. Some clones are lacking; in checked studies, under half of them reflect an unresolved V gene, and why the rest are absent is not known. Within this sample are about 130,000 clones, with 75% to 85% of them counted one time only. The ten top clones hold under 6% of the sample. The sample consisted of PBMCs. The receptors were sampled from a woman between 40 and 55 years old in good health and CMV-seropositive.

The CDR3 spells CASTVRGSGYTF. DNA for the CDR3: TGTGCCAGCACAGTGAGGGGGTCAGGCTACACCTTC. The genes are TRBV6-6 and TRBJ1-2; the D gene is possibly TRBD1 (6 bases). This CDR3 spans 12 amino acids. The V end lost 7 bases, the J end lost 8 bases, and 14 bases lay between the germline ends. Per germline, CDR1 MNHNY and CDR2 SVGAGI (reference sequence).

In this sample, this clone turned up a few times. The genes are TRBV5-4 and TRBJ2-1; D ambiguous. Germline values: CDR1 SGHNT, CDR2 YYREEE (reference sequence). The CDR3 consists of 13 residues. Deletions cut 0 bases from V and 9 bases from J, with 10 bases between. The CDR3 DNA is TGTGCCAGCAGCTTGGTGGCTTACGCTGAGCAGTTCTTC. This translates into CASSLVAYAEQFF.

The CDR3 coding sequence is TGCGCCAGCAGCTTGCGACTGCGGGGGGGTACAGATACGCAGTATTTT. Translated: CASSLRLRGGTDTQYF. The rearrangement uses TRBV5-1 and TRBJ2-3, with 9 bases lining up with TRBD2. The V segment lost 1 base and the J segment 3 bases; nucleotides outside the gene matches: 6. This CDR3 is 16 amino acids long. The V gene's germline CDR1 is SGHRS and CDR2 YFSETQ. Supplemented by reference TRBV5-1 and TRBJ2-3, the full variable domain reads KAGVTQTPRYLIKTRGQQVTLSCSPISGHRSVSWYQQTPGQGLQFLFEYFSETQRNKGNFPGRFSGRQFSNSRSEMNVSTLELGDSALYLCASSLRLRGGTDTQYFGPGTRLTVL.

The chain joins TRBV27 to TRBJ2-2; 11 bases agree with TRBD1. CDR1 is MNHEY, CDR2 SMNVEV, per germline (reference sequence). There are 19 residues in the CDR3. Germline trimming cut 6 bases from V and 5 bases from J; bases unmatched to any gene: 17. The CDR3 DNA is TGTGCCAGCAGCCCTCTCGGACAGGGGGCATTTGGGAGAACCGGGGAGCTGTTTTTT. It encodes CASSPLGQGAFGRTGELFF.

The CDR3, as DNA: TGTGCCAGCAGGACCACAGGGGTAAATCAGCCCCAGCATTTT. It encodes CASRTTGVNQPQHF. The V and J genes are TRBV6-4 and TRBJ1-5; 7 nucleotides match TRBD1. Germline loops: CDR1 MRHNA, CDR2 SNTAGT. This CDR3 has 14 residues. Trimming took 6 bases from V and 4 from J; bases not matched to a gene: 6.

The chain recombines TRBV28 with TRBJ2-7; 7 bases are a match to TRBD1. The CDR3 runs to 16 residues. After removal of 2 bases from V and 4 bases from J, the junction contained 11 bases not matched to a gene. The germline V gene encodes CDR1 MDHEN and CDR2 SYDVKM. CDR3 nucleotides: TGTGCCAGCAGTTTAGGGACAGTCAGTAAGAGGTACGAGCAGTACTTC. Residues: CASSLGTVSKRYEQYF.

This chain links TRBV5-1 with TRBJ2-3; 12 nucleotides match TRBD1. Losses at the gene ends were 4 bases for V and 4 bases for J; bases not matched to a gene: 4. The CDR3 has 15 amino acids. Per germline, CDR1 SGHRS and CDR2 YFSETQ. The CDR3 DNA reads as TGCGCCAGCAGCCCGGGACAGGGGGCCCCAGATACGCAGTATTTT. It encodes CASSPGQGAPDTQYF.

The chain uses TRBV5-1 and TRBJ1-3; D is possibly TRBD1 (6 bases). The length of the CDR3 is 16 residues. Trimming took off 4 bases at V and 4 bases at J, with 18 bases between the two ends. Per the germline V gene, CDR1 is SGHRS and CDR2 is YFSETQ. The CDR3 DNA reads TGCGCCAGCAGCAGAACGCAACAGGGCGGCGGAAACACCATATATTTT. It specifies CASSRTQQGGGNTIYF.

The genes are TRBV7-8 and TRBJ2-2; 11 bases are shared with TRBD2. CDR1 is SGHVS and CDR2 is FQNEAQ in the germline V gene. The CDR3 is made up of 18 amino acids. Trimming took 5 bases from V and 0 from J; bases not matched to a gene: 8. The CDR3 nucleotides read TGTGCCAGCAGCCCGGGGACTAGCGGTCTGGCGAACACCGGGGAGCTGTTTTTT. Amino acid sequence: CASSPGTSGLANTGELFF.

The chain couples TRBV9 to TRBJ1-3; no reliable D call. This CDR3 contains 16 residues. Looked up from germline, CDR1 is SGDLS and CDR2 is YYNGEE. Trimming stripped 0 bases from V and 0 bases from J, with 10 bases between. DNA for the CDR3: TGTGCCAGCAGCGTAGCCAGTTATTACTCTGGAAACACCATATATTTT. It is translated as CASSVASYYSGNTIYF.

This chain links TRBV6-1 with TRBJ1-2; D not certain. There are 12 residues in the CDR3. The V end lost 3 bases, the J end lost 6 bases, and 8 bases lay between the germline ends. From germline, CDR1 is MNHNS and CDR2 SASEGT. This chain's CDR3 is CASSEGSDGYTF. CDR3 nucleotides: TGTGCCAGCAGTGAGGGGAGTGATGGCTACACCTTC.

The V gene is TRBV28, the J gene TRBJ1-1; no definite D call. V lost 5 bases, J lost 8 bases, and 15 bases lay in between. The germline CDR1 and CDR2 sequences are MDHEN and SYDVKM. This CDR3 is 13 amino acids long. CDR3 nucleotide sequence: TGTGCCAGCAGTAACGGGAACGACCCAGAAGCTTTCTTT. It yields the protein CASSNGNDPEAFF.

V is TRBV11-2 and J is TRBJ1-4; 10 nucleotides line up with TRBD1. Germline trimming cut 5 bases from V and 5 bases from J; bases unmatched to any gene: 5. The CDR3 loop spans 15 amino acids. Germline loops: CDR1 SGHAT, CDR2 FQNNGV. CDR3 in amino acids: CASSRDRGQNEKLFF. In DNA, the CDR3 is TGTGCCAGCAGCAGAGACAGGGGGCAGAATGAAAAACTGTTTTTT.

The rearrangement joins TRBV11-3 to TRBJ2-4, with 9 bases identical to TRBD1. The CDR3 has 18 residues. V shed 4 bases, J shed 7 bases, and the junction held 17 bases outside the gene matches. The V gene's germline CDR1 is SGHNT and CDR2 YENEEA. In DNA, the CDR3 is TGTGCCAGCAGCTCTATCCGGGACAGGGATTCCAATGTCAACATTCAGTACTTC. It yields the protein CASSSIRDRDSNVNIQYF.